The 5 T cell receptor beta chains reported below all come from one sample, sequenced in a study of spatial heterogeneity in lung cancer. The time point is: sample taken at primary tumor resection. Without sorting, whole RNA was sequenced from tumor, nontumor lung or frozen PBMC. A single record per CDR3 protein comes from TCRdb applying MiXCR to the 5' RACE reads. The sample has roughly 60,000 distinct CDR3 sequences, 7.5% to 9% seen once. Source: PBMCs, taken at surgery. Receptors were obtained from a female donor with early-stage non-small cell lung cancer.

This clonotype appeared many times. This chain connects TRBV5-1 to TRBJ2-1, with 13 bases matching TRBD2. The CDR3 consists of 15 residues. The V segment lost 3 bases and the J segment 8 bases; nucleotides outside the gene matches: 5. Germline loops: CDR1 SGHRS, CDR2 YFSETQ. CDR3 loop: CASSYGLAGVDEQFF. The CDR3 DNA is TGCGCCAGCAGCTACGGACTAGCGGGGGTCGATGAGCAGTTCTTC.

The sample holds many counts of this clonotype. J is TRBJ1-3 and V is TRBV20-1; 9 nucleotides align to TRBD1. Germline CDR1 and CDR2: DFQATT and SNEGSKA (reference sequence). With 8 bases clipped from V and 3 bases from J, the junction kept 2 bases outside the gene matches. The CDR3 is 12 residues long. CDR3 loop: CSTDRGGNTIYF. In nucleotides, the CDR3 is TGCAGTACGGACAGGGGTGGAAACACCATATATTTT.

Only a few counts were recorded for this clonotype. This chain joins TRBV27 and TRBJ2-7; TRBD2 agrees at 13 bases. V lost 4 bases to trimming and J lost 4 bases; unmatched junction nucleotides: 10. CDR1 is MNHEY, CDR2 SMNVEV, per germline (reference sequence). This CDR3 is 17 amino acids long. The CDR3 DNA sequence: TGTGCCAGCAGTTCCCGACTAGCGGGAGGAAAGCCGTACGAGCAGTACTTC. Protein product: CASSSRLAGGKPYEQYF.

This clonotype was seen more than once but under ten times. The V gene is TRBV6-2 or TRBV6-3, the J gene TRBJ1-1, with 7 nucleotides matching TRBD1. The V segment lost 6 bases and the J segment 5 bases; nucleotides outside the gene matches: 0. The CDR3 loop spans 11 amino acids. CDR1 and CDR2 from the germline V gene are MNHEY and SVGEGT. CDR3 in DNA: TGTGCCAGCAGGGACAGGACTGAAGCTTTCTTT. It specifies CASRDRTEAFF.

The chain uses TRBV27 and TRBJ2-7, with D perhaps TRBD1 (6 bases). The V gene lost 5 bases and the J gene lost 6 bases, with 14 bases spanning the gap. This CDR3 region has 13 residues. Germline V gene data show CDR1 as MNHEY and CDR2 as SMNVEV (reference sequence). The CDR3 coding sequence is TGTGCCAGCAGTGTAGCTACAGGGTCCGAGCAGTACTTC. Translation gives CASSVATGSEQYF.